This entry lists 8 T cell receptor beta chains sequenced from one sample in a study of T cells in Graves' hyperthyroidism and ophthalmopathy. What was amplified from RNA transcripts were TCR beta CDR3 regions. The primer set for the first-round RT-PCR of the TCR CDR3 was HTBI. MiXCR was run by TCRdb on the multiplex PCR reads, yielding one entry per CDR3 protein. The sample lists about 480,000 distinct CDR3 sequences; 13% to 15% were seen once. Sequencing was performed on blood. These receptors all come from a woman aged 18 to 35 with Graves' hyperthyroidism.

V usage is TRBV20-1 and J usage is TRBJ1-2; the D is unclear. V was clipped by 5 bases and J by 8 bases, with 15 bases between them. Germline-derived CDR1 and CDR2 are DFQATT and SNEGSKA (reference sequence). This CDR3 region has 12 residues. This CDR3 reads CSAFIAWGGYTF. The CDR3 DNA reads as TGCAGTGCTTTTATCGCCTGGGGAGGCTACACCTTC.

This clonotype was recorded many times. This sequence joins TRBV2 and TRBJ2-3; perhaps D is TRBD1 or TRBD2 (5 bases each). There are 13 residues in the CDR3. Germline-derived CDR1 and CDR2 are SNHLY and FYNNEI. V dropped 11 bases and J dropped 3 bases, with 15 bases sitting between them. The CDR3 protein is CALGGGPTDTQYF. DNA of the CDR3: TGTGCCCTTGGGGGTGGGCCAACAGATACGCAGTATTTT.

This clonotype was seen ten or more times. The junction and the germline gene differ at one end; a read error may be behind it. The J gene is TRBJ2-1, the V gene TRBV11-3; D not resolved. The CDR3 contains 17 residues. Germline V lookup: CDR1 SGHNT, CDR2 YENEEA. For the CDR3, the DNA is TGTGCCAGCAGCCCTGAATCCGAGGTCCGCTCCTACAATGAGCAGTCCTTC. This translates into CASSPESEVRSYNEQSF.

This clonotype was seen ten or more times. The chain links TRBV3-1 to TRBJ2-1, with D possibly being TRBD1 or TRBD2 (6 bases each). CDR3 length equals 16 residues. Per the germline V gene, CDR1 is LGHDT and CDR2 is YNNKEL (reference sequence). The V and J ends lost 6 bases and 5 bases respectively, with 20 bases between them. CDR3 DNA: TGTGCCAGCAGTAAGAATCCCCCGGGGGCCAACAATGAGCAGTTCTTC. Residues: CASSKNPPGANNEQFF.

This clonotype was seen a single time. It may be a read error: a sequence one base away is much more abundant. The chain recombines TRBV6-1 with TRBJ2-7; D is unclear. Germline V gene data show CDR1 as MNHNS and CDR2 as SASEGT. The CDR3 spans 13 residues. Here the CDR3 reads CVSSEAGGVEQYV. In DNA form, the CDR3 reads TGTGTCAGCAGTGAAGCAGGTGGGGTCGAGCAGTACGTC.

This clonotype has a count of ten or more. This chain joins TRBV5-5 and TRBJ2-3; 9 bases match TRBD2. Germline trimming cut 6 bases from V and 0 bases from J; bases unmatched to any gene: 5. CDR1 is SGHKS, CDR2 YYEKEE, per germline (reference sequence). This CDR3 has 15 amino acids. The CDR3 bases are TGTGCCAGCAAATTTCTAGCGGGGAGCACAGATACGCAGTATTTT. It encodes CASKFLAGSTDTQYF.

V is TRBV6-1 and J is TRBJ1-3; D unclear. The CDR3 length is 15 residues. V was trimmed by 8 bases and J by 0 bases, leaving 14 bases between them. Germline V gene data show CDR1 as MNHNS and CDR2 as SASEGT. Here the CDR3 reads CASGKGGNSGNTIYF. The CDR3 nucleotides read TGTGCCAGCGGAAAAGGCGGCAACTCTGGAAACACCATATATTTT.

This chain joins TRBV6-1 and TRBJ1-5; possible D gene TRBD1, 5 bases. Looked up from germline, CDR1 is MNHNS and CDR2 is SASEGT. This CDR3 spans 15 amino acids. V was clipped by 6 bases and J by 2 bases, with 14 bases between them. CDR3 amino acids: CASRETGVGNQPQHF. DNA of the CDR3: TGTGCCAGCAGGGAGACGGGGGTGGGCAATCAGCCCCAGCATTTT.